The next 16 T cell receptor beta chains were all read from a single sample in a study of molecular identifiers for immune sequencing clone quantification. MiXCR, run by TCRdb on the PCR reads, gives a single entry per CDR3 protein. Of about 640,000 distinct CDR3 sequences in the sample, 20% were seen once. The material sequenced was naive CD8+ T cells from blood, with Jurkat cell RNA spiked in. Subset denoted: FACS-sorted CD8+CD4-CCR7+CD45RA+ naive T cells. The receptors originated from a human donor in good health. Some libraries in this study had Jurkat cell RNA spiked in.

Comment on this clonotype: A much larger clone sits a single nucleotide away, making a read error possible. The chain couples TRBV6-2 or TRBV6-3 to TRBJ2-1, with D unclear. The V end lost 5 bases, the J end lost 8 bases, and 7 bases lay between the germline ends. This CDR3 has 11 residues. Germline loops: CDR1 MNHEY, CDR2 SVGEGT. CDR3 protein: CASSHVDEQFF. In nucleotides, the CDR3 is TGTGCCAGCAGTCACGTAGATGAGCAGTTCTTC.

This clonotype came up many times. The chain uses TRBV7-2 and TRBJ1-6, with a tentative D call TRBD1 (5 bases). The CDR3 runs 17 residues. V dropped 5 bases and J dropped 0 bases, with 14 bases sitting between them. Germline CDR1 SGHTA, CDR2 FQGNSA. The DNA for the CDR3 is TGTGCCAGCAGCCACAGGAGAAACCGCTCCTATAATTCACCCCTCCACTTT. This codes for CASSHRRNRSYNSPLHF. Using reference TRBV7-2 and TRBJ1-6 for the parts outside the CDR3, the full variable domain is GAGVSQSPSNKVTEKGKDVELRCDPISGHTALYWYRQSLGQGLEFLIYFQGNSAPDKSGLPSDRFSAERTGGSVSTLTIQRTQQEDSAVYLCASSHRRNRSYNSPLHFGNGTRLTVT.

This clonotype has a handful of counts. The V and J genes are TRBV4-1 and TRBJ2-7; 12 nucleotides agree with TRBD1. V was clipped by 0 bases and J by 2 bases; unmatched bases: 2. The germline CDR1 and CDR2 sequences are MGHRA and YSYEKL. The CDR3 runs 16 residues. CDR3 sequence (DNA): TGCGCCAGCAGCCAAGAGGGACAGGGGGCCGCCTACGAGCAGTACTTC. It encodes CASSQEGQGAAYEQYF.

Notes on this clonotype: Germline and junction disagree at one end, which may indicate a read error. The J gene is TRBJ1-1, the V gene TRBV4-1; no reliable D call. This CDR3 comprises 17 residues. Looked up from germline, CDR1 is MGHRA and CDR2 is YSYEKL. The CDR3 protein is CASSRMPPTATNTEAFF. DNA of the CDR3: TGCGCCAGCAGCCGAATGCCCCCCACAGCTACGAACACTGAGGCTTTCTTT.

In this sample, this clonotype turned up a few times. The rearrangement joins TRBV20-1 to TRBJ2-1, with D perhaps matching TRBD2 (6 bases). CDR3 size: 15 residues. Per germline, CDR1 DFQATT and CDR2 SNEGSKA (reference sequence). V lost 0 bases, J lost 2 bases, and 11 bases lay in between. The CDR3 bases are TGCAGTGCTAGAGATGCACTAGCCGCCTACAATGAGCAGTTCTTC. It yields the protein CSARDALAAYNEQFF.

The table lists this clonotype with many counts. The chain couples TRBV28 to TRBJ2-7; the D gene is possibly TRBD2 (5 bases). CDR3 size: 14 residues. The germline V gene has CDR1 MDHEN and CDR2 SYDVKM. The V and J ends lost 5 bases and 2 bases respectively, with 13 bases between them. CDR3 nucleotide sequence: TGTGCCAGCAGTCCGAGGACTGAAACCTACGAGCAGTACTTC. Protein: CASSPRTETYEQYF.

To note about this clonotype: A much larger clone lies a single base off, so this may be a read error. The chain employs TRBV5-6 and TRBJ2-7; the D is unclear. The CDR3 has 12 amino acids. Germline loops: CDR1 SGHDT, CDR2 YYEEEE. CDR3 protein: CACSLYNYEQYF. The DNA for the CDR3 is TGTGCCTGCAGCTTGTACAACTACGAGCAGTACTTC.

Note on this clonotype: The conserved final phenylalanine or tryptophan is absent from the CDR3, which likely points to a read error. The chain carries TRBV27 and TRBJ2-7; 8 bases are a match to TRBD2. The CDR3 is 10 residues long. V dropped 11 bases and J dropped 5; count of bases not matched to a gene: 2. The V gene's germline CDR1 is MNHEY and CDR2 SMNVEV (reference sequence). The CDR3 protein is CAGGGHEQYS. Here the CDR3 DNA reads TGTGCCGGCGGGGGGCACGAGCAGTACTCC.

This clonotype was counted ten times or more. The CDR3 sequence is CASSQAGTGQHEQYF. CDR3 in DNA: TGTGCCAGCAGCCAAGCAGGGACAGGGCAGCACGAGCAGTACTTC. The rearrangement uses TRBV3-1 and TRBJ2-7; 9 nucleotides agree with TRBD1. J gave up 5 bases and V 1 base, and 6 bases lay outside the gene matches. Germline CDR1 is LGHDT and CDR2 is YNNKEL (reference sequence). CDR3 length equals 15 residues.

This clonotype was counted a few times. A read error may explain this, as a much larger clone is one base away. The CDR3 ends on some other residue instead of the conserved phenylalanine or tryptophan, so this is likely a read error. This chain uses TRBV5-6 with TRBJ1-5; TRBD1 is a possible D gene (5 bases). Germline CDR1 SGHDT, CDR2 YYEEEE. This CDR3 has 16 amino acids. Trimming took 1 base from V and 2 from J, leaving 13 bases between them. DNA for the CDR3: TGTGCCAGCAGCTTGCAGGGAGAATTCGGCAATCAGCCCCAGCATTCT. Protein sequence: CASSLQGEFGNQPQHS.

The count of this clonotype is one. A much larger clone lies a single base off, so this may be a read error. J is TRBJ2-3 and V is TRBV5-6; D not resolved. The CDR3 is made up of 14 amino acids. The V end lost 4 bases, the J end lost 6 bases, and 15 bases lay between the germline ends. CDR1 is SGHDT, CDR2 YYEEEE, per germline. The CDR3 DNA follows: TGTGCCAGCAGCCCCAGTCCCACCCGGGATACGCAGTATTTT. This encodes CASSPSPTRDTQYF.

This clonotype has ten or more counts. The chain links TRBV9 to TRBJ1-6, with D possibly TRBD1 on 6 matching bases. Germline V gene data show CDR1 as SGDLS and CDR2 as YYNGEE. CDR3 length equals 13 residues. The V end lost 2 bases, the J end lost 10 bases, and 10 bases lay between the germline ends. The CDR3 protein is CASSVDGGSPLHF. DNA of the CDR3: TGTGCCAGCAGCGTCGACGGGGGCTCACCCCTCCACTTT.

A few counts support this clonotype. This chain uses TRBV11-2 with TRBJ2-5; D may match TRBD1 or TRBD2 (6 bases each). Germline-derived CDR1 and CDR2 are SGHAT and FQNNGV. This CDR3 has 16 amino acids. The ends were cut back, 3 bases at V and 3 bases at J, with 17 bases in the middle. The CDR3 bases are TGTGCCAGCAGCTTTTTTCCGGAGGGGGACGAAGAGACCCAGTACTTC. It yields the protein CASSFFPEGDEETQYF.

This clonotype was counted ten times or more. The chain uses TRBV29-1 and TRBJ2-3; no definite D call. Germline CDR1 reads SQVTM; CDR2 reads ANQGSEA. The V gene lost 4 bases and the J gene lost 4 bases, with 15 bases spanning the gap. The CDR3 covers 14 residues. The CDR3 DNA reads as TGCAGCGTTGTGGATCCTTGGGGTGCAGATACGCAGTATTTT. It codes for CSVVDPWGADTQYF.

The sample holds many counts of this clonotype. The rearrangement uses TRBV27 and TRBJ2-7; D gene uncertain. The CDR3 has 19 residues. Germline V gene lookup returns CDR1 MNHEY and CDR2 SMNVEV (reference sequence). Trimming shortened V by 7 bases and J by 3 bases, and 31 bases separated the two germline ends. CDR3 nucleotide sequence: TGTGCCAGCAATCCCCTCTCCGTGGGTGGATCCCTTCCTGGCTACGAGCAGTACTTC. It yields the protein CASNPLSVGGSLPGYEQYF.

This clonotype was detected only a few times. The rearrangement links TRBV4-3 to TRBJ2-7; 11 bases align to TRBD1. V trimming: 1 base; J trimming: 6 bases; junction bases outside the gene matches: 5. The CDR3 runs to 15 residues. Germline V gives CDR1 LGHNA, CDR2 YSLEER. CDR3 DNA: TGCGCCAGCAGCCAAGGGACAGGGGGCACGAGCGAGCAGTACTTC. This sequence encodes CASSQGTGGTSEQYF.